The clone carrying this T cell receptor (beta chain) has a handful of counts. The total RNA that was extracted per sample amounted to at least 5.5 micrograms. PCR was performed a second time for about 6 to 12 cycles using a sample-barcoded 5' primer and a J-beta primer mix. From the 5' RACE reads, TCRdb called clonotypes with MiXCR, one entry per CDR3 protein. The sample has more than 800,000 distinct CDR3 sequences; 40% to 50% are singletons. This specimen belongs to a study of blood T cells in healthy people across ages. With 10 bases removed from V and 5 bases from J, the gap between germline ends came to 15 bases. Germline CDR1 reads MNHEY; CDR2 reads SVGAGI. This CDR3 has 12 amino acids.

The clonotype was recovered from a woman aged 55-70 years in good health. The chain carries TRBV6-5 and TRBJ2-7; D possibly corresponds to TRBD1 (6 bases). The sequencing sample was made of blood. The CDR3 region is CATKRAGDEQYF. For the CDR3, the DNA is TGTGCCACCAAAAGAGCAGGGGACGAGCAGTACTTC.